In its sample, the clone carrying this T cell receptor (beta chain) was seen many times. CDR3 length: 14 amino acids. Trimming left V 6 bases short and J 2 bases short, with 12 bases between. CDR1 is LGHDT and CDR2 is YNNKEL in the germline V gene (reference sequence). TCRdb re-clonotyped the PCR reads through MiXCR. The sample consists of 43,000 or so clones, less than 5% of them appearing once. This sample is part of a study of metastatic and nonmetastatic thyroid tumors. No patient received treatment before thyroid surgery. This clonotype originated in a female donor with papillary thyroid cancer or a benign thyroid nodule (not recorded which). Some clones in this sample may be carry-over from other donors' samples. The sample was blood. This chain links TRBV3-1 with TRBJ2-3; tentatively, D is TRBD2 (6 bases). The CDR3 protein is CASSIGRATDTQYF. CDR3 DNA: TGTGCCAGCAGTATCGGGAGAGCCACAGATACGCAGTATTTT.